Each of the 16 T cell receptor beta chains below was sequenced from the same sample in a study of T cell repertoires in cytomegalovirus infection. TCRdb itself ran the reads through MiXCR, one entry per CDR3 protein. The table shows 490,000 or so distinct CDR3 sequences, with around 11% occurring only once. The sample taken for sequencing was PBMCs. These receptors all come from a human donor in good health (CMV status not recorded). Some clones in this sample may be carry-over from other donors' samples.

The chain employs TRBV9 and TRBJ2-5; 9 bases fit TRBD1. The CDR3 length is 16 residues. CDR1 and CDR2 from the germline V gene are SGDLS and YYNGEE. V lost 4 bases to trimming and J lost 2 bases; unmatched junction nucleotides: 9. For the CDR3, the DNA is TGTGCCAGCAGCATCGGACAGGGGCCCTATCAAGAGACCCAGTACTTC. This sequence encodes CASSIGQGPYQETQYF.

The chain recombines TRBV24-1 with TRBJ2-1, with unresolved D. V dropped 6 bases and J dropped 2 bases, with 13 bases sitting between them. This CDR3 has 15 amino acids. Germline lookup yields CDR1 KGHDR and CDR2 SFDVKD. CDR3: CATSRSGPTYNEQFF. CDR3 bases: TGTGCCACCAGTAGGTCCGGACCCACCTACAATGAGCAGTTCTTC.

This clonotype was seen ten or more times. The chain has TRBV12-3 or TRBV12-4 and TRBJ1-1; tentatively, D is TRBD1 (5 bases). The CDR3 has 14 residues. Between the trimmed V and J ends, which lost 3 bases and 5 bases, there was a span of 13 bases. CDR3 in amino acids: CASSFEGVGTEAFF. Written as DNA, the CDR3 is TGTGCCAGCAGTTTTGAAGGGGTTGGGACTGAAGCTTTCTTT.

This clonotype was observed at least ten times. V gene TRBV24-1 combines with J gene TRBJ1-5, with D hard to call. V dropped 3 bases and J dropped 1 base, with 6 bases sitting between them. Germline loops: CDR1 KGHDR, CDR2 SFDVKD. The CDR3 totals 14 residues. CDR3 residues: CATSDRQSNQPQHF. CDR3 nucleotides: TGTGCCACCAGTGATAGGCAGAGCAATCAGCCCCAGCATTTT.

This clonotype has a count of ten or more. The chain carries TRBV28 and TRBJ2-7, with D possibly TRBD1 on 5 matching bases. The CDR3 is made up of 12 amino acids. Germline V gene sequence: CDR1 MDHEN, CDR2 SYDVKM. Trimming left V 3 bases short and J 3 bases short, with 6 bases between. CDR3 nucleotide sequence: TGTGCCAGCAGTTTGGGGCGCTACGAGCAGTACTTC. This gives the protein CASSLGRYEQYF.

This clonotype was found many times. The chain carries TRBV12-3 or TRBV12-4 and TRBJ2-7, with 7 bases matching TRBD1. V was pared by 6 bases and J by 2 bases, with 4 bases of the junction left unmatched. CDR3 length equals 13 residues. For the CDR3, the DNA is TGTGCCAGCAGACTGGGGACAGCCTACGAGCAGTACTTC. Its protein product is CASRLGTAYEQYF.

This chain links TRBV11-2 with TRBJ2-7; a weak D match, TRBD2 (5 bases). Germline loops: CDR1 SGHAT, CDR2 FQNNGV. Trimming left V 6 bases short and J 0 bases short, with 12 bases between. CDR3 length: 14 residues. The CDR3 DNA sequence: TGTGCCAGCAGGAGCGGCTCGAGCTCCTACGAGCAGTACTTC. Translation: CASRSGSSSYEQYF.

This clonotype was observed a handful of times. The CDR3 nucleotides read TGCAGTGCTCGACCGATAGGAAGAGACCAGCCCCAGCATTTT. Encoded protein: CSARPIGRDQPQHF. The chain joins TRBV20-1 to TRBJ1-5; D is unresolved. The germline gives CDR1 DFQATT, CDR2 SNEGSKA (reference sequence). Trimming pared 5 bases from V and 7 bases from J, leaving 18 bases between. The CDR3 totals 14 residues.

A few counts support this clonotype. V and J are TRBV5-6 and TRBJ2-3, with a weak D call TRBD1 (6 bases). The CDR3 covers 15 residues. V lost 3 bases and J lost 4, with 15 bases in between. Germline V gene data show CDR1 as SGHDT and CDR2 as YYEEEE. Here the CDR3 DNA reads TGTGCCAGCAGCTCTCTCTCAGGGGATGCAGATACGCAGTATTTT. Its protein is CASSSLSGDADTQYF. The complete variable domain, with remaining parts taken from reference TRBV5-6 and TRBJ2-3, reads DAGVTQSPTHLIKTRGQQVTLRCSPKSGHDTVSWYQQALGQGPQFIFQYYEEEERQRGNFPDRFSGHQFPNYSSELNVNALLLGDSALYLCASSSLSGDADTQYFGPGTRLTVL.

This clonotype was recorded at least ten times. V and J are TRBV14 and TRBJ2-7, with a possible D match to TRBD2 (5 bases). The germline V gene encodes CDR1 SGHDN and CDR2 FVKESK. There are 13 residues in the CDR3. The V gene lost 1 base and the J gene lost 4 bases, with 8 bases spanning the gap. CDR3 DNA sequence: TGTGCCAGCAGCCAAGCGGGAACTTACGAGCAGTACTTC. This sequence encodes CASSQAGTYEQYF.

The chain combines TRBV25-1 with TRBJ1-5, with TRBD1 as a possible D gene (5 bases). This CDR3 is 20 amino acids long. The ends were cut back, 4 bases at V and 2 bases at J, with 27 bases in the middle. Germline CDR1 and CDR2: MGHDK and SYGVNS. DNA for the CDR3: TGTGCCAGCAGTGTCCCTCCGAAAAGGGGAAAGTGCGGTGGCAATCAGCCCCAGCATTTT. Translated: CASSVPPKRGKCGGNQPQHF.

This clonotype occurred many times. The rearrangement links TRBV28 to TRBJ1-1; 7 bases match TRBD1. The ends lost 7 bases at V and 11 bases at J; junction bases unmatched: 16. Germline loops: CDR1 MDHEN, CDR2 SYDVKM. The CDR3 is 14 residues long. The CDR3 sequence: CASTPGQVISRAFF. The CDR3 nucleotides are TGTGCCAGCACCCCCGGACAGGTGATCAGTAGGGCTTTCTTT.

This sequence joins TRBV9 and TRBJ1-3, with no clear D. V lost 2 bases and J lost 0, with 6 bases in between. CDR1 and CDR2 from the germline V gene are SGDLS and YYNGEE. The CDR3 is 14 amino acids. DNA of the CDR3: TGTGCCAGCAGCGTCCTTGGCTCTGGAAACACCATATATTTT. Translation: CASSVLGSGNTIYF. Complete variable domain (other parts from reference TRBV9 and TRBJ1-3): DSGVTQTPKHLITATGQRVTLRCSPRSGDLSVYWYQQSLDQGLQFLIQYYNGEERAKGNILERFSAQQFPDLHSELNLSSLELGDSALYFCASSVLGSGNTIYFGEGSWLTVV.

This clonotype was seen ten or more times. V usage is TRBV7-8 and J usage is TRBJ2-7; a weak D match, TRBD2 (5 bases). Germline CDR1 and CDR2: SGHVS and FQNEAQ. The CDR3 is 12 residues long. V dropped 2 bases and J dropped 6 bases, with 8 bases sitting between them. DNA of the CDR3: TGTGCCAGCAGCTTACGGGATTCCGAGCAGTACTTC. Amino acid sequence: CASSLRDSEQYF.

The rearrangement links TRBV10-3 to TRBJ1-2, with a weak D call TRBD1 (5 bases). The CDR3 extends over 13 amino acids. Trimming left V 0 bases short and J 7 bases short, with 9 bases between. Per germline, CDR1 ENHRY and CDR2 SYGVKD. For the CDR3, the DNA is TGTGCCATCAGTGAGTCGATGGGGGTTGGCTACACCTTC. Residues: CAISESMGVGYTF.

This clonotype was counted at least ten times. The rearrangement links TRBV6-1 to TRBJ2-6; D might be TRBD1 (5 bases). Trimming shortened V by 7 bases and J by 5 bases, and 18 bases separated the two germline ends. From germline, CDR1 is MNHNS and CDR2 SASEGT. CDR3 length: 16 residues. The CDR3: CASMGRNRGWANVLTF. The DNA for the CDR3 is TGTGCCAGCATGGGGCGGAACCGTGGTTGGGCCAACGTCCTGACTTTC.